This T cell receptor (beta chain) was documented in a study of T-cell reconstitution after alpha-beta-depleted transplantation in children. Unique molecular identifiers were built into the TCRbeta library. From the PCR reads, TCRdb called clonotypes with MiXCR, one entry per CDR3 protein. This table has around 380,000 distinct CDR3 sequences, approximately 11% appearing once. V was trimmed by 2 bases and J by 8 bases, leaving 6 bases between them. Germline CDR1 and CDR2: SEHNR and FQNEAQ (reference sequence). The CDR3 runs to 12 residues. A few counts support this clonotype. The receptor's source is a human donor who donated a stem cell graft to a child with acute myeloid leukemia. The rearrangement uses TRBV7-9 and TRBJ1-4; D gene ambiguous. The sample in question was PBMCs from the stem cell graft donor, obtained from the stem cell graft. CDR3 sequence: CASSLHGEKLFF. As DNA, the CDR3 is TGTGCCAGCAGCTTACACGGAGAAAAACTGTTTTTT.